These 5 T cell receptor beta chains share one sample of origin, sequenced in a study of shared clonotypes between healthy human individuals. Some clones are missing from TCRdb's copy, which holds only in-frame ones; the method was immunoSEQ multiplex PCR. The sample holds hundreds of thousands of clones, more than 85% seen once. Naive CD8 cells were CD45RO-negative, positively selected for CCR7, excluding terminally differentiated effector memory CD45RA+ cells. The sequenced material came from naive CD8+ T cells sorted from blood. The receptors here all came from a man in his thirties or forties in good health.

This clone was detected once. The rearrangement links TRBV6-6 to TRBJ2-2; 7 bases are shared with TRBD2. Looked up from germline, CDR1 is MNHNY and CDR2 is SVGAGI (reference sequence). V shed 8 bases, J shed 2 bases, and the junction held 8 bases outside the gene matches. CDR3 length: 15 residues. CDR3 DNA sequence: TGTGCCAGCCTGGGCGGGGGAGAAAACACCGGGGAGCTGTTTTTT. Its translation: CASLGGGENTGELFF.

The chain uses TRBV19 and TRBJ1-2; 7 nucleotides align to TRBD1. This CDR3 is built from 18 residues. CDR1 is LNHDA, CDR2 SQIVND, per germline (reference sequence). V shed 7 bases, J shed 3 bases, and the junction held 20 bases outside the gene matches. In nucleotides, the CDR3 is TGTGCCAGTAAAGGGGTGTTCAAGGGGGCGAAGATTGACTATGGCTACACCTTC. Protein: CASKGVFKGAKIDYGYTF.

CDR3 bases: TGTGCCAGCAGTGGGACGGGCCTGAGCGGCTACACCTTC. It is translated as CASSGTGLSGYTF. The rearrangement links TRBV27 to TRBJ1-2, with D tentatively TRBD1 (5 bases). Germline V lookup: CDR1 MNHEY, CDR2 SMNVEV (reference sequence). V lost 5 bases and J lost 8, with 15 bases in between. The CDR3 loop spans 13 amino acids.

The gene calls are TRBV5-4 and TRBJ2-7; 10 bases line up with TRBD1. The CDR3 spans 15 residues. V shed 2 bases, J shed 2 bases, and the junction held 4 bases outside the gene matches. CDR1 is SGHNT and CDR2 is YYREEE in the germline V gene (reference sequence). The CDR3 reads CASSLPGTGAYEQYF. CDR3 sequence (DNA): TGTGCCAGCAGCTTACCCGGGACAGGGGCCTACGAGCAGTACTTC.

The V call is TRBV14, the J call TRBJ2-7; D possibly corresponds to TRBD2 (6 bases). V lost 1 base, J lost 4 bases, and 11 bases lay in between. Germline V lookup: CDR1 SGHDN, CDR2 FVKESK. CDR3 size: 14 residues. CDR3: CASSQVDGSYEQYF. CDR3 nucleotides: TGTGCCAGCAGCCAAGTGGACGGGAGTTACGAGCAGTACTTC.